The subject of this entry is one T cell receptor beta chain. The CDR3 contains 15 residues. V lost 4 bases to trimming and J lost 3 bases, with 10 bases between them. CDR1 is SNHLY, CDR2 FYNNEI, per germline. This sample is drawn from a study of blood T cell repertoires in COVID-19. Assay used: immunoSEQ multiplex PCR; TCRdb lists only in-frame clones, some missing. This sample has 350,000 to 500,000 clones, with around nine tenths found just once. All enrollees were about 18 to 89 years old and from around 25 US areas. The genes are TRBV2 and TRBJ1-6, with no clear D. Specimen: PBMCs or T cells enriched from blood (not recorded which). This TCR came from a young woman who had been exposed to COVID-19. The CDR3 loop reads CASSGEGNYNSPLHF. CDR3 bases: TGTGCCAGCAGTGGAGAGGGTAACTATAATTCACCCCTCCACTTT.